The source of this TCR beta chain is a study of shared T cell receptors in the human thymus. Sequencing was performed with immunoSEQ multiplex PCR; in TCRdb, only in-frame clones are kept and a portion is missing. The sample holds about 730,000 clones; roughly 85% are singletons and the top ten take over 0.008%. The sample holds a few counts of this clone. CDR1 and CDR2 from the germline V gene are MRHNA and SNTAGT. The CDR3 consists of 16 residues. V lost 0 bases to trimming and J lost 0 bases, with 10 bases between them. The sample also formed part of further work on human thymus T cells. That report adds: Donors were healthy Finnish infants having corrective surgery for congenital heart defects. Corrective cardiac surgery supplied the resected thymus tissue.

Sequencing was done on a sample of thymocytes. The sequence derives from a girl in the first two years of life with a congenital heart defect. The chain links TRBV6-4 to TRBJ2-3; D gene unclear. The CDR3 DNA sequence: TGTGCCAGCAGTGACTCCGAACAACACAGCACAGATACGCAGTATTTT. Its translation: CASSDSEQHSTDTQYF.